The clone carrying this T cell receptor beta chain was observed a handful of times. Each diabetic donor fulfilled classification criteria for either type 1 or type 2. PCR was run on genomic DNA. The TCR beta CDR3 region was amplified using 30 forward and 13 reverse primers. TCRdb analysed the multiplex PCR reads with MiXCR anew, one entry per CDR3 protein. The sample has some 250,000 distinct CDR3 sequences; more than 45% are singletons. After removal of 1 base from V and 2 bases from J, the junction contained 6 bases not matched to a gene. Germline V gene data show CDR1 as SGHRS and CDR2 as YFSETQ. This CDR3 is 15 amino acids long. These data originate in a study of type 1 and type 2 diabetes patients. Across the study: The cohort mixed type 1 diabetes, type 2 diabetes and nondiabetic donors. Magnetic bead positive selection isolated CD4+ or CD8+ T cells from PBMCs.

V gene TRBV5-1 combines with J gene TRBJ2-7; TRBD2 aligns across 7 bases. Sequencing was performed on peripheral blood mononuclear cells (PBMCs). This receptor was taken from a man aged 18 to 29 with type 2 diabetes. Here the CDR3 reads CASSLWAGVTYEQYF. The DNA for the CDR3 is TGCGCCAGCAGCTTGTGGGCGGGAGTGACCTACGAGCAGTACTTC.